The 30 T cell receptor beta chains presented below share a single source sample, sequenced in a study of blood T cell repertoires in COVID-19. The method was immunoSEQ multiplex PCR; TCRdb's version includes in-frame clones alone and lacks a portion of them. This table holds 200,000 or so clones, roughly 80% found once. The sample comprised PBMCs or T cells enriched from blood (not recorded which). The receptors stem from a man aged 35 to 55 who had recovered from COVID-19.

The J gene is TRBJ1-6, the V gene TRBV7-9; a possible D gene is TRBD1 (6 bases). The CDR3 sequence is 16 residues long. Germline values: CDR1 SEHNR, CDR2 FQNEAQ (reference sequence). Between the trimmed V and J ends, which lost 4 bases and 8 bases, there was a span of 18 bases. CDR3 protein: CASSYTRGASDSPLHF. CDR3 nucleotides: TGTGCCAGCAGCTACACCAGGGGCGCATCGGATTCACCCCTCCACTTT.

The chain recombines TRBV19 with TRBJ2-2; 7 bases are a match to TRBD1. Germline V gene lookup returns CDR1 LNHDA and CDR2 SQIVND (reference sequence). CDR3 length: 15 residues. Losses at the gene ends were 5 bases for V and 4 bases for J; bases not matched to a gene: 7. This CDR3 reads CASSSTGVITGELFF. The CDR3 nucleotides read TGTGCCAGTAGTTCCACAGGGGTAATCACCGGGGAGCTGTTTTTT.

This clone has more than one count but fewer than ten. This rearrangement joins TRBV4-2 to TRBJ2-3, with 11 bases aligning to TRBD2. CDR3 size: 16 residues. Germline V gene sequence: CDR1 LGHNA, CDR2 YNFKEQ. The ends lost 0 bases at V and 4 bases at J; junction bases unmatched: 3. The CDR3 sequence is CASSQDSSGGADTQYF. The DNA of the CDR3 is TGTGCCAGCAGCCAAGATAGTAGCGGGGGGGCAGATACGCAGTATTTT.

The gene calls are TRBV15 and TRBJ1-2; 8 bases are a match to TRBD1. This CDR3 contains 14 residues. With 1 base clipped from V and 8 bases from J, the junction kept 6 bases outside the gene matches. Germline values: CDR1 LNHNV, CDR2 YYDKDF (reference sequence). The CDR3 here is CATSRGETGAGYTF. The DNA for the CDR3 is TGTGCCACCAGCAGAGGCGAGACAGGGGCCGGCTACACCTTC.

J is TRBJ2-1 and V is TRBV4-2, with D perhaps matching TRBD1 (6 bases). Trimming cost V 4 bases and J 3 bases, with 13 bases left between them. This CDR3 region has 15 residues. Germline CDR1 LGHNA, CDR2 YNFKEQ. The CDR3 DNA sequence: TGTGCCAGCAGCCCCGGCAGGGGTAGCTACAATGAGCAGTTCTTC. Translation gives CASSPGRGSYNEQFF.

The chain joins TRBV6-5 to TRBJ1-2; perhaps TRBD1 as D (5 bases). CDR3 length: 16 amino acids. Germline CDR1 is MNHEY and CDR2 is SVGAGI. The ends were cut back, 2 bases at V and 5 bases at J, with 18 bases in the middle. In DNA form, the CDR3 reads TGTGCCAGCAGTTACGACAAAGCCGCTCGGGGGTATGGCTACACCTTC. Its translation is CASSYDKAARGYGYTF.

The V call is TRBV6-2 or TRBV6-3, the J call TRBJ1-1; possible D gene TRBD1, 6 bases. The CDR3 length is 14 residues. Per the germline V gene, CDR1 is MNHEY and CDR2 is SVGEGT. Trimming cost V 4 bases and J 2 bases, with 11 bases left between them. The CDR3 sequence: CASSLGRGNTEAFF. The CDR3 coding sequence is TGTGCCAGCAGTTTAGGCAGGGGAAACACTGAAGCTTTCTTT.

The V gene is TRBV27, the J gene TRBJ2-7; TRBD2 matches at 7 bases. Per the germline V gene, CDR1 is MNHEY and CDR2 is SMNVEV (reference sequence). The CDR3 has 16 amino acids. Germline trimming cut 2 bases from V and 7 bases from J; bases unmatched to any gene: 14. CDR3 DNA: TGTGCCAGCAGTTTAGGGGGTAGCGGGCCTAGGCGGGAGCAGTACTTC. Protein product: CASSLGGSGPRREQYF.

The CDR3 reads CASSSRAEAFF. CDR3 DNA: TGTGCCAGCAGTTCCCGAGCCGAAGCTTTCTTT. The rearrangement links TRBV27 to TRBJ1-1; D ambiguous. Trimming took 4 bases from V and 8 from J, leaving 8 bases between them. Germline CDR1 is MNHEY and CDR2 is SMNVEV (reference sequence). CDR3 length: 11 amino acids.

The chain uses TRBV18 and TRBJ1-5; 9 bases align to TRBD1. CDR3 size: 17 residues. The V and J ends lost 3 bases and 2 bases, in that order; junction bases with no gene match: 8. Per germline, CDR1 KGHSH and CDR2 LQKENI. The CDR3 region is CASSPRSGTGRNQPQHF. CDR3 nucleotides: TGTGCCAGCTCACCGCGATCCGGGACAGGGCGCAATCAGCCCCAGCATTTT.

The CDR3 is CASRTAAGQGREQYF. The CDR3 DNA reads TGTGCCAGCAGGACAGCAGCAGGACAGGGGAGAGAGCAGTACTTC. The chain uses TRBV6-5 and TRBJ2-7; 9 bases match TRBD1. The CDR3 contains 15 residues. Germline CDR1 is MNHEY and CDR2 is SVGAGI. Trimming at V came to 6 bases and at J to 7 bases, leaving 13 bases not matched to a gene.

The gene calls are TRBV5-5 and TRBJ1-1; TRBD1 matches at 8 bases. Germline CDR1 SGHKS, CDR2 YYEKEE (reference sequence). V was pared by 4 bases and J by 3 bases, with 5 bases of the junction left unmatched. This CDR3 region has 14 residues. This chain's CDR3 is CASSPQGGDTEAFF. The DNA for the CDR3 is TGTGCCAGCAGCCCACAGGGGGGGGACACTGAAGCTTTCTTT. Variable domain in full (rest from reference TRBV5-5 and TRBJ1-1): DAGVTQSPTHLIKTRGQQVTLRCSPISGHKSVSWYQQVLGQGPQFIFQYYEKEERGRGNFPDRFSARQFPNYSSELNVNALLLGDSALYLCASSPQGGDTEAFFGQGTRLTVV.

The chain is built from TRBV6-5 and TRBJ2-5; 10 nucleotides agree with TRBD2. The germline V gene encodes CDR1 MNHEY and CDR2 SVGAGI. The CDR3 totals 15 residues. V shed 10 bases and J 5 bases; nucleotides not matched to a gene: 13. In nucleotides, the CDR3 is TGTGCCACCTTTAGGGTAGCGGGGGGACTGGAGACCCAGTACTTC. Translating it yields CATFRVAGGLETQYF.

The chain couples TRBV30 to TRBJ1-4; 7 bases agree with TRBD1. The CDR3 consists of 14 residues. V shed 2 bases and J 2 bases; nucleotides not matched to a gene: 2. The germline gives CDR1 GTSNPN, CDR2 SVGIG (reference sequence). The CDR3 spells CAWSKGATNEKLFF. In DNA form, the CDR3 reads TGTGCCTGGAGTAAGGGGGCTACTAATGAAAAACTGTTTTTT.

The chain joins TRBV10-2 to TRBJ2-2; D might be TRBD2 (5 bases). Per germline, CDR1 WSHSY and CDR2 SAAADI. The CDR3 is 16 amino acids. The ends were cut back, 6 bases at V and 6 bases at J, with 20 bases in the middle. DNA for the CDR3: TGCGCCAGCAGGGAGATACGGGGTATCAGTTCCGGGGAGCTGTTTTTT. Its protein product is CASREIRGISSGELFF.

This clone appeared a few times. This chain connects TRBV3-1 (or the pseudogene TRBV3-2) to TRBJ1-2; D gene ambiguous. This CDR3 spans 18 amino acids. The V end lost 1 base, the J end lost 4 bases, and 22 bases lay between the germline ends. CDR1 is LGHDT, CDR2 YNNKEL, per germline (reference sequence). The CDR3 is CASSQGTTGRLHSYGYTF. The CDR3, as DNA: TGTGCCAGCAGCCAAGGGACGACGGGTCGACTACACAGCTATGGCTACACCTTC.

The rearrangement uses TRBV3-1 (or the pseudogene TRBV3-2) and TRBJ2-5; a weak D match, TRBD1 (5 bases). CDR3 length: 11 residues. Per the germline V gene, CDR1 is LGHDT and CDR2 is YNNKEL (reference sequence). Deletions cut 4 bases from V and 8 bases from J, with 8 bases between. The chain's CDR3 is CASSLDSTQYF. The CDR3 DNA sequence: TGTGCCAGCAGCCTCGACAGTACCCAGTACTTC.

The chain is built from TRBV19 and TRBJ1-5; 10 bases fit TRBD1. V gave up 9 bases and J gave up 0 bases; unmatched junction bases: 11. The length of the CDR3 is 17 residues. From germline, CDR1 is LNHDA and CDR2 SQIVND (reference sequence). CDR3 DNA: TGTGCCAGCCGACTTGGGACAGGGGATTTTAGCAATCAGCCCCAGCATTTT. Translating it yields CASRLGTGDFSNQPQHF.

The rearrangement links TRBV6-4 to TRBJ1-2; D perhaps matches TRBD1 (5 bases). CDR3 length: 12 residues. CDR1 is MRHNA and CDR2 is SNTAGT in the germline V gene. Trimming took off 6 bases at V and 0 bases at J, with 5 bases between the two ends. Here the CDR3 DNA reads TGTGCCAGCAGGGGGCCTAACTATGGCTACACCTTC. The encoded protein is CASRGPNYGYTF.

The CDR3 reads CASSAIPGAGDTEAFF. CDR3 in DNA: TGTGCCAGCAGCGCTATCCCAGGGGCTGGGGACACTGAAGCTTTCTTT. The rearrangement links TRBV28 to TRBJ1-1; possibly TRBD1 for D (6 bases). The V end was cut by 6 bases, the J end by 3 bases, with 20 bases between. CDR1 is MDHEN, CDR2 SYDVKM, per germline. This CDR3 is built from 16 residues.

The CDR3 nucleotides are TGTGCCAGCAGCCCGCAGGTGGAGGGGGCAGGCTACACCTTC. As protein: CASSPQVEGAGYTF. This rearrangement joins TRBV5-4 to TRBJ1-2, with 7 positions matching TRBD1. The CDR3 length is 14 residues. Germline V gene lookup returns CDR1 SGHNT and CDR2 YYREEE (reference sequence). J gave up 8 bases and V 4 bases, and 11 bases lay outside the gene matches.

The rearrangement links TRBV6-5 to TRBJ1-1; TRBD1 might be the D (5 bases). Deletions cut 10 bases from V and 1 base from J, with 19 bases between. Germline V gene sequence: CDR1 MNHEY, CDR2 SVGAGI. The CDR3 is 15 amino acids. CDR3 residues: CATGRAGLRNTEAFF. CDR3 coding DNA: TGTGCCACCGGAAGAGCAGGGTTGAGGAACACTGAAGCTTTCTTT.

The gene calls are TRBV5-5 and TRBJ1-6; tentative D call: TRBD1 (6 bases). There are 14 residues in the CDR3. Trimming shortened V by 2 bases and J by 10 bases, and 13 bases separated the two germline ends. Germline CDR1 SGHKS, CDR2 YYEKEE (reference sequence). CDR3 amino acids: CASSLTGIGSPLHF. The CDR3 nucleotides read TGTGCCAGCAGCTTAACAGGGATAGGGTCACCCCTCCACTTT. The full variable domain, rest sourced from reference TRBV5-5 and TRBJ1-6, is DAGVTQSPTHLIKTRGQQVTLRCSPISGHKSVSWYQQVLGQGPQFIFQYYEKEERGRGNFPDRFSARQFPNYSSELNVNALLLGDSALYLCASSLTGIGSPLHFGNGTRLTVT.

The CDR3 coding sequence is TGTGCCAGCAGCGAAACAGGGGGCGGCAATCAGCCCCAGCATTTT. It is translated as CASSETGGGNQPQHF. V is TRBV3-1 (or the pseudogene TRBV3-2) and J is TRBJ1-5, with 9 bases that match TRBD1. The junction had 4 bases not matched to a gene; V was cut back by 5 bases and J by 2 bases. CDR1 is LGHDT, CDR2 YNNKEL, per germline (reference sequence). CDR3 length: 15 amino acids.

CDR3 residues: CVTGRRDEKLFF. CDR3 nucleotide sequence: TGTGTCACTGGTCGGAGGGATGAAAAACTGTTTTTT. The rearrangement uses TRBV28 and TRBJ1-4, with D unclear. Germline CDR1 MDHEN, CDR2 SYDVKM. The CDR3 has 12 amino acids.

The CDR3 is CASSPGQGTEAFF. The CDR3 DNA is TGTGCCAGCTCCCCGGGACAGGGTACTGAAGCTTTCTTT. The rearrangement links TRBV6-5 to TRBJ1-1, with 9 nucleotides matching TRBD1. V gave up 8 bases and J gave up 5 bases; unmatched junction bases: 6. Germline assignment: CDR1 MNHEY and CDR2 SVGAGI. This CDR3 comprises 13 residues.

The V gene is TRBV5-5, the J gene TRBJ2-2, with 12 bases lining up with TRBD1. The V segment lost 2 bases and the J segment 7 bases; nucleotides outside the gene matches: 6. Germline CDR1 is SGHKS and CDR2 is YYEKEE (reference sequence). The CDR3 consists of 16 residues. The CDR3 reads CASSFGTGGRIGELFF. CDR3 coding DNA: TGTGCCAGCAGCTTCGGGACAGGGGGCAGGATCGGGGAGCTGTTTTTT.

The chain uses TRBV9 and TRBJ2-1; 12 nucleotides match TRBD2. Germline CDR1 SGDLS, CDR2 YYNGEE. With 3 bases clipped from V and 8 bases from J, the junction kept 3 bases outside the gene matches. The CDR3 is made up of 14 amino acids. The CDR3 coding sequence is TGTGCCAGCAGCGCTAGCGGGGGGGATCATGAGCAGTTCTTC. As protein: CASSASGGDHEQFF.

V and J are TRBV28 and TRBJ1-2; 9 nucleotides agree with TRBD1. V lost 5 bases to trimming and J lost 5 bases; unmatched junction nucleotides: 3. The length of the CDR3 is 13 residues. Germline V gene lookup returns CDR1 MDHEN and CDR2 SYDVKM. The CDR3: CASSTGTGYGYTF. The CDR3 nucleotides read TGTGCCAGCAGTACCGGGACAGGGTATGGCTACACCTTC.

The chain carries TRBV5-1 and TRBJ1-6; no definite D call. Germline V gene data show CDR1 as SGHRS and CDR2 as YFSETQ. V lost 0 bases and J 7 bases, leaving 8 bases between the germline ends. This CDR3 is 14 amino acids long. The CDR3 is CASSLGTNNSPLHF. In DNA, the CDR3 is TGCGCCAGCAGCTTGGGTACTAACAATTCACCCCTCCACTTT.